The source of this TCR beta chain is a study of CD8+CD57+ T cells in acquired aplastic anemia. Turning to the study itself: Across the sorted CD4+ and CD8+ cells, DNA amounts averaged approximately 3.1 ug.

Overall study results and limits: Patients had approximately 30 CD8+ CDR3 sequences in common with controls (the shared set).

Points on this clonotype: No antigen is known for it.

The CDR3 sequence is 14 residues long. CDR1 and CDR2 from the germline V gene are MNHEY and SVGEGT. With 2 bases removed from V and 5 bases from J, the gap between germline ends came to 13 bases. TCR beta VDJ and CDR3 were profiled, and genomic DNA was the template. A single record per CDR3 protein comes from TCRdb applying MiXCR to the reads. Here the sample spans approximately 270,000 distinct CDR3 sequences, around 60% being singletons. This clonotype originated in a human donor with severe aplastic anemia or a healthy control (not recorded which). Sequencing used sorted CD4+, CD8+, or CD8+CD57+ T cells (not recorded which) from PBMCs. This chain links TRBV6-2 or TRBV6-3 with TRBJ2-7; D call uncertain. This CDR3 is CASSYIRGDHEQYF. The CDR3 nucleotides read TGTGCCAGCAGTTACATCCGAGGAGACCACGAGCAGTACTTC.